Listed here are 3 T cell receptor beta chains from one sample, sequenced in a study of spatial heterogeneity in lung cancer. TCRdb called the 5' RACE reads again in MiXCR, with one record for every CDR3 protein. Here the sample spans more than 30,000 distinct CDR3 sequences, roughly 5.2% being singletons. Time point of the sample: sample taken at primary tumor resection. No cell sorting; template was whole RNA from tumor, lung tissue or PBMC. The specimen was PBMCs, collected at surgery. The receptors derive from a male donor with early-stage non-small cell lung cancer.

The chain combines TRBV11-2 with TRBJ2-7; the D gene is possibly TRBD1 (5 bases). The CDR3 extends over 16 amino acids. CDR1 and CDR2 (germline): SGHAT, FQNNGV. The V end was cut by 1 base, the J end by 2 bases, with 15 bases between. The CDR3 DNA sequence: TGTGCCAGCAGCTTAGGGGGCGCCCGGATCCCCTACGAGCAGTACTTC. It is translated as CASSLGGARIPYEQYF.

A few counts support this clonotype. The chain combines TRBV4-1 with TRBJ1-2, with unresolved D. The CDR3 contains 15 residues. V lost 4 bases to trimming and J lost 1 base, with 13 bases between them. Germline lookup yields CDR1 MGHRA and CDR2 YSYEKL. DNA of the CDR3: TGCGCCAGCAGCCCCTCCGAGGGCTATAACTATGGCTACACCTTC. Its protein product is CASSPSEGYNYGYTF.

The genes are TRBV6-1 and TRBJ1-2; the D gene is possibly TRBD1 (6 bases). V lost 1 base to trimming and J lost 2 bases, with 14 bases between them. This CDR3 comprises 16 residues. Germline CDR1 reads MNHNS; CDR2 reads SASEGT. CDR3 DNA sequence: TGTGCCAGCAGTGAAGACGGACAGTTCGGAAACTATGGCTACACCTTC. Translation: CASSEDGQFGNYGYTF.